The source of this T cell receptor beta chain is a study of T-cell reconstitution after alpha-beta-depleted transplantation in children. Germline V CDR1 and CDR2: LGHNA, YNFKEQ. This CDR3 has 18 residues. There are many counts of this clonotype. One end of the junction is discordant with germline, which a read error may explain. The library targeted TCRbeta and was prepared with unique molecular identifiers. TCRdb re-called the PCR reads with MiXCR, one entry per CDR3 protein. The table has around 500,000 distinct CDR3 sequences, about 12% seen once. This clonotype was sampled from a human donor who donated a stem cell graft to a child with combined immunodeficiency. Source: PBMCs from the stem cell graft donor, taken from the stem cell graft. The chain links TRBV4-2 to TRBJ1-1; D is possibly TRBD1 (5 bases). This CDR3 is CASRQEIVEAGKNTEAFF. In nucleotides, the CDR3 is TGTGCCAGCAGACAAGAAATAGTCGAGGCAGGGAAAAACACTGAAGCTTTCTTT.